A selection of T cell receptor beta chains follows, all from one sample in a study of OX40 agonist ivuxolimab in advanced cancers. Sequencing was performed with immunoSEQ multiplex PCR; in TCRdb, only in-frame clones are kept and a portion is missing. The sample includes fewer than 200,000 clones, under 95% seen only once; the top ten take about 0.31%. Sequenced material: CD4+ or CD8+ T cells sorted from blood, taken in a trial of the OX40 agonist ivuxolimab. These TCRs come from an adult with an advanced solid tumor such as melanoma, head and neck, liver or kidney cancer. Both conserved end residues are part of each CDR3. D genes are given only for firm matches. Some rows have no size entry. The others give once, few or many, or a class for an expanded clone.

j_call,clone_size,d_call,v_call,cdr3_aa,cdr3_nt
TRBJ2-7,.,.,TRBV4-2,CASSQDFNWPAEQYF,TGTGCCAGCAGCCAAGACTTTAACTGGCCAGCCGAGCAGTACTTC
TRBJ2-7,.,.,TRBV28,CASSPPPGVRDEQYF,TGTGCCAGCAGCCCTCCCCCGGGGGTGAGGGACGAGCAGTACTTC
TRBJ2-7,.,.,TRBV27,CASRGAGWPYEQYF,TGTGCCAGCAGGGGGGCAGGGTGGCCCTACGAGCAGTACTTC
TRBJ1-2,.,TRBD1,TRBV6-6,CASRPTTTGGNYGYTF,TGTGCCAGCAGGCCAACCACGACAGGGGGCAACTATGGCTACACCTTC
TRBJ2-5,.,.,TRBV29-1,CSVGYRGASSETQYF,TGCAGCGTCGGATATCGGGGGGCCTCCAGTGAGACCCAGTACTTC
TRBJ2-5,.,.,TRBV7-6,CASSLEPPGQLETQYF,TGTGCCAGCAGCTTAGAGCCCCCGGGGCAGTTGGAGACCCAGTACTTC
TRBJ2-1,.,.,TRBV4-3,CASSQGFYNEQFF,TGCGCCAGCAGCCAAGGGTTCTACAATGAGCAGTTCTTC
TRBJ2-1,once,.,TRBV7-2,CASSRTVEQFF,TGTGCCAGCAGTCGCACGGTCGAGCAGTTCTTC
TRBJ1-1,.,TRBD1,TRBV18,CASSPATGGGDTEAFF,TGTGCCAGCTCACCAGCCACAGGGGGAGGGGACACTGAAGCTTTCTTT
TRBJ2-7,.,.,TRBV6-5,CASSSLPNTYEQYF,TGTGCCAGCAGTTCCCTCCCAAATACCTACGAGCAGTACTTC
TRBJ1-1,.,TRBD1,TRBV4-2,CASRADRDTEAFF,TGTGCCAGCAGGGCGGACAGGGACACTGAAGCTTTCTTT
TRBJ2-1,once,.,TRBV25-1,CASSEGGSINEQFF,TGTGCCAGCAGTGAAGGAGGGTCTATCAATGAGCAGTTCTTC
TRBJ2-7,.,.,TRBV10-3,CAISESRQGGYEQYF,TGTGCCATCAGTGAGTCAAGACAGGGAGGCTACGAGCAGTACTTC
TRBJ2-1,once,.,TRBV11-1,CASSSGPDRRKLYNEQFF,TGTGCCAGCAGCTCGGGGCCGGACAGACGTAAACTCTACAATGAGCAGTTCTTC
TRBJ1-1,.,.,TRBV10-2,CASIREPDTEAFF,TGCGCCAGCATACGGGAACCGGACACTGAAGCTTTCTTT
TRBJ1-2,.,.,TRBV4-3,CASSRGEGQGNYGYTF,TGCGCCAGCAGCCGTGGGGAAGGGCAGGGGAACTATGGCTACACCTTC
TRBJ1-4,.,TRBD1,TRBV7-9,CASRPGTGLSEKLFF,TGTGCCAGCAGACCCGGGACAGGGTTGAGTGAAAAACTGTTTTTT
TRBJ2-1,.,TRBD2,TRBV7-8,CASSFSRGGLPIF,TGTGCCAGCAGTTTCTCCCGGGGGGGGCTTCCTATCTTC
TRBJ2-3,.,.,TRBV2,CASSLNTDTQYF,TGTGCCAGCAGTCTAAACACAGATACGCAGTATTTT
TRBJ1-1,.,.,TRBV7-9,CASTLSGGPGTEAFF,TGTGCCAGCACGTTATCGGGGGGGCCCGGCACTGAAGCTTTCTTT